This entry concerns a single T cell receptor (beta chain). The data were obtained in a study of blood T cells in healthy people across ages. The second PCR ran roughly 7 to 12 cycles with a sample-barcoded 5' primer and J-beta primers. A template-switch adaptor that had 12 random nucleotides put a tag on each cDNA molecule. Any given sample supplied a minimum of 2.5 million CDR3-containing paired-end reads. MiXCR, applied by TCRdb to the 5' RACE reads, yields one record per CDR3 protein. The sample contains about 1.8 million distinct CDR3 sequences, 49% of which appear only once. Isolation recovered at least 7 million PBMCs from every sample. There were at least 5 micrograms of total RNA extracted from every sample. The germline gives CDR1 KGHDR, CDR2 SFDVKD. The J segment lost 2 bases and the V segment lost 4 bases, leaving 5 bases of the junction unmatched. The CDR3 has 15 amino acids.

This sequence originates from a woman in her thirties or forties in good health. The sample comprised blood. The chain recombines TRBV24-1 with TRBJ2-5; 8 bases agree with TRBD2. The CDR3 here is CATSDTGTRQETQYF. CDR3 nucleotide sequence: TGTGCCACCAGTGACACCGGGACTAGGCAAGAGACCCAGTACTTC.